One sample yielded the 21 T cell receptor beta chains listed below, sequenced in a study of T cells in Graves' hyperthyroidism and ophthalmopathy (dated by TCRdb to between 2018 and 2020). The library was produced with multiplex PCR. The instrument was an Illumina HiSeq 2000. The TCR beta CDR3 regions were amplified from the RNA transcripts. A first-round RT-PCR of the TCR CDR3 used the HTBI primer set with the Qiagen OneStep RT-PCR kit. The public reads were run again by TCRdb, first through fastp at Q25 and then through MiXCR, and only productive beta chains were kept. CDR3 protein sequences are deduplicated, and each keeps its most common genes and DNA. The sample table contains fewer than 450,000 distinct CDR3 sequences; only one count was recorded for 11% to 15% of them. The ten largest clones capture 28% of the sample. Sample: blood. The receptors shown here come from a man aged 45 to 65 with Graves' ophthalmopathy.

This clonotype was counted many times. The V gene is TRBV2, the J gene TRBJ1-2; D possibly corresponds to TRBD1 (5 bases). The germline CDR1 and CDR2 sequences are SNHLY and FYNNEI. This CDR3 has 14 residues. V was pared by 1 base and J by 8 bases, with 14 bases between. DNA for the CDR3: TGTGCCAGCAGTGAAGGGACATTCGGTGGGGGCTACACCTTC. Translating it yields CASSEGTFGGGYTF. The variable domain in full, with the rest retrieved from reference TRBV2 and TRBJ1-2, is EPEVTQTPSHQVTQMGQEVILRCVPISNHLYFYWYRQILGQKVEFLVSFYNNEISEKSEIFDDQFSVERPDGSNFTLKIRSTKLEDSAMYFCASSEGTFGGGYTFGSGTRLTVV.

This clonotype was found a few times. V usage is TRBV10-3 and J usage is TRBJ2-6; D call uncertain. V lost 0 bases, J lost 2 bases, and 5 bases lay in between. CDR1 is ENHRY, CDR2 SYGVKD, per germline. The CDR3 runs 15 residues. The CDR3 sequence is CAISESKAGANVLTF. CDR3 DNA: TGTGCCATCAGTGAGTCGAAAGCTGGGGCCAACGTCCTGACTTTC.

As for this clonotype: A read error may be the cause here, since a much bigger clone is one base away. The V and J genes are TRBV15 and TRBJ2-3; D perhaps matches TRBD1 (5 bases). Germline values: CDR1 LNHNV, CDR2 YYDKDF (reference sequence). This CDR3 is built from 13 residues. The CDR3 bases are TGTGCCTTTAGGGGTAATTTAGACGATACGCGGTATTTT. Translating gives CAFRGNLDDTRYF.

This clonotype was counted only a few times. V and J are TRBV3-1 and TRBJ2-6, with D tentatively TRBD1 or TRBD2 (5 bases each). Between the trimmed V and J ends, which lost 6 bases and 0 bases, there was a span of 15 bases. Per germline, CDR1 LGHDT and CDR2 YNNKEL (reference sequence). This CDR3 region has 17 residues. The CDR3 DNA reads TGTGCCAGCAGAAACTCGGGACGGGCCTCTGGGGCCAACGTCCTGACTTTC. Translated, it gives CASRNSGRASGANVLTF.

In its sample, this clonotype was seen once. The chain combines TRBV19 with TRBJ1-5, with D tentatively TRBD1 (5 bases). The length of the CDR3 is 15 residues. Germline-derived CDR1 and CDR2 are LNHDA and SQIVND (reference sequence). Trimming shortened V by 4 bases and J by 7 bases, and 17 bases separated the two germline ends. CDR3 sequence (DNA): TGTGCCAGTAGTACGGGGCAGGGTTGGGAACAGCCCCAGCATTTT. It encodes CASSTGQGWEQPQHF.

This clonotype occurred many times. The chain uses TRBV7-2 and TRBJ2-7; 12 nucleotides align to TRBD2. The ends lost 5 bases at V and 10 bases at J; junction bases unmatched: 6. There are 13 residues in the CDR3. Looked up from germline, CDR1 is SGHTA and CDR2 is FQGNSA. This CDR3 is CASSLRTSGEQYF. The DNA of the CDR3 is TGTGCCAGCAGCCTGCGGACTAGCGGGGAACAGTACTTC.

This chain uses TRBV28 with TRBJ2-3, with TRBD1 identical over 11 bases. The V gene end was trimmed by 3 bases and the J gene end by 4 bases; junction bases not matched to a gene: 9. This CDR3 comprises 17 residues. Germline V lookup: CDR1 MDHEN, CDR2 SYDVKM. CDR3 in DNA: TGTGCCAGCAGTTTCGCCCCGCGGACAGGGGGCCCAGATACGCAGTATTTT. Translating it yields CASSFAPRTGGPDTQYF.

This clonotype was seen more than once but under ten times. The chain couples TRBV4-1 to TRBJ2-2; 9 bases match TRBD2. The CDR3 consists of 15 residues. V gave up 1 base and J gave up 4 bases; unmatched junction bases: 1. Looked up from germline, CDR1 is MGHRA and CDR2 is YSYEKL. CDR3 DNA sequence: TGCGCCAGCAGCCAAGGGACTAGCGTCACCGGGGAGCTGTTTTTT. This sequence encodes CASSQGTSVTGELFF.

This clonotype was counted a few times. This chain joins TRBV7-9 and TRBJ2-5, with 7 bases lining up with TRBD1. This CDR3 spans 12 amino acids. J lost 4 bases, V lost 7 bases, and 3 bases had no gene match. Germline CDR1 is SEHNR and CDR2 is FQNEAQ (reference sequence). The CDR3 here is CASKGAGETQYF. CDR3 coding DNA: TGTGCCAGCAAGGGGGCGGGAGAGACCCAGTACTTC.

This chain joins TRBV24-1 and TRBJ2-1; D tentatively reads TRBD1 or TRBD2 (5 bases each). V lost 5 bases and J 7 bases, leaving 11 bases between the germline ends. This CDR3 has 13 amino acids. The V gene's germline CDR1 is KGHDR and CDR2 SFDVKD. The CDR3 here is CATSARDVNEQFF. The DNA of the CDR3 is TGTGCCACCAGTGCCCGGGACGTGAATGAGCAGTTCTTC.

Ten or more counts support this clonotype. This chain uses TRBV7-9 with TRBJ2-5; a weak D match, TRBD2 (6 bases). This CDR3 is 13 amino acids long. CDR1 and CDR2 from the germline V gene are SEHNR and FQNEAQ (reference sequence). V shed 6 bases and J shed 2 bases, with 10 bases lying between them. The CDR3 is CASRSGLQETQYF. CDR3 bases: TGTGCCAGCAGATCGGGACTGCAAGAGACCCAGTACTTC.

This clonotype was found a few times. The rearrangement uses TRBV7-9 and TRBJ1-2, with TRBD1 matching over 7 bases. The CDR3 is 10 amino acids. Looked up from germline, CDR1 is SEHNR and CDR2 is FQNEAQ (reference sequence). The ends lost 8 bases at V and 8 bases at J; junction bases unmatched: 2. CDR3 in DNA: TGTGCCAGCGGGACAGAGGGCTACACCTTC. As protein: CASGTEGYTF.

This clonotype was counted many times. The genes are TRBV24-1 and TRBJ1-2, with 7 bases fitting TRBD1. CDR1 is KGHDR, CDR2 SFDVKD, per germline. V gave up 3 bases and J gave up 4 bases; unmatched junction bases: 4. The length of the CDR3 is 14 residues. CDR3 sequence: CATSDRTGVYGYTF. The CDR3 DNA reads as TGTGCCACCAGTGATAGGACAGGAGTCTATGGCTACACCTTC.

This clonotype was counted between two and nine times. This chain uses TRBV5-1 with TRBJ2-1, with 7 bases matching TRBD2. This CDR3 contains 16 residues. Trimming cost V 0 bases and J 7 bases; bases outside gene matches: 10. CDR1 is SGHRS and CDR2 is YFSETQ in the germline V gene. Here the CDR3 reads CASSLGTSVQPNEQFF. Written as DNA, the CDR3 is TGCGCCAGCAGCTTGGGCACTAGCGTTCAACCTAATGAGCAGTTCTTC.

This clonotype occurred many times. V usage is TRBV2 and J usage is TRBJ2-7; 7 positions agree with TRBD2. CDR1 SNHLY and CDR2 FYNNEI come from the germline V gene. The CDR3 is 13 residues long. V gave up 6 bases and J gave up 2 bases; unmatched junction bases: 4. The CDR3 region is CASRLAAPYEQYF. CDR3 in DNA: TGTGCCAGCAGGCTAGCGGCACCCTACGAGCAGTACTTC.

This clonotype was seen many times. The CDR3 loop is CASSSFRRGIYGYTF. CDR3 sequence (DNA): TGTGCCAGCAGTTCTTTCCGGCGGGGAATCTATGGCTACACCTTC. The V and J genes are TRBV28 and TRBJ1-2; no clear D gene. The length of the CDR3 is 15 residues. CDR1 is MDHEN and CDR2 is SYDVKM in the germline V gene. Trimming cost V 4 bases and J 4 bases, with 16 bases left between them.

In this sample, this clonotype turned up many times. The V gene is TRBV12-3 or TRBV12-4, the J gene TRBJ2-3; tentative D call: TRBD1 (6 bases). The DNA end lines up better with TRBJ1-5; the J call may be wrong. This CDR3 contains 14 residues. The CDR3 sequence is CASSLGGAQDTQHF. The CDR3 region has the DNA TGTGCCAGCAGCCTAGGGGGGGCACAAGATACGCAGCATTTT.

V usage is TRBV19 and J usage is TRBJ1-1; possibly TRBD1 for D (6 bases). Germline values: CDR1 LNHDA, CDR2 SQIVND (reference sequence). Trimming took off 3 bases at V and 4 bases at J, with 12 bases between the two ends. The CDR3 is made up of 14 amino acids. The CDR3 region has the DNA TGTGCCAGTAGTATTTGGAGGGGGTCCACTGAAGCTTTCTTT. Translating gives CASSIWRGSTEAFF.

This clonotype occurred many times. This rearrangement joins TRBV30 to TRBJ2-5; 13 bases line up with TRBD2. The CDR3 has 18 amino acids. J lost 4 bases, V lost 5 bases, and 16 bases had no gene match. The germline V gene encodes CDR1 GTSNPN and CDR2 SVGIG (reference sequence). The CDR3, as DNA: TGTGCCTGGGGGACTAGCGGGATTATCGAGTGGGTTGGAGAGACCCAGTACTTC. Amino acid sequence: CAWGTSGIIEWVGETQYF.

Ten or more counts support this clonotype. The J gene is TRBJ1-1, the V gene TRBV28; D unclear. Germline CDR1 reads MDHEN; CDR2 reads SYDVKM. Trimming shortened V by 1 base and J by 1 base, and 7 bases separated the two germline ends. The CDR3 spans 14 residues. CDR3 residues: CASSLSVGNTEAFF. As DNA, the CDR3 is TGTGCCAGCAGTTTATCGGTAGGGAACACTGAAGCTTTCTTT. Full variable domain (remainder filled in from reference TRBV28 and TRBJ1-1): DVKVTQSSRYLVKRTGEKVFLECVQDMDHENMFWYRQDPGLGLRLIYFSYDVKMKEKGDIPEGYSVSREKKERFSLILESASTNQTSMYLCASSLSVGNTEAFFGQGTRLTVV.

This clonotype was seen many times. This sequence joins TRBV12-3 or TRBV12-4 and TRBJ1-1; the match to TRBD1 covers 9 bases. The CDR3 consists of 13 residues. V lost 6 bases and J lost 6; bases outside the gene matches: 5. The CDR3 bases are TGTGCCAGCAGGGGGGACAGGGACTCTGAAGCTTTCTTT. Protein product: CASRGDRDSEAFF.